This TCR beta chain was recorded in a study of radiation and T cells in renal cell carcinoma. For this clone: Its matching antigen is unknown.

CDR3 length: 14 amino acids. The V end lost 3 bases, the J end lost 6 bases, and 14 bases lay between the germline ends. Germline-derived CDR1 and CDR2 are LNHDA and SQIVND (reference sequence). Study results and caveats: From baseline, blood top tumor clonotypes peaked at 2 weeks post-radiation. Pretreatment tumor biopsies were lacking, so baseline clonotypes are unknown.

Sequenced by immunoSEQ multiplex PCR; TCRdb stores in-frame clones only, minus some. The sample shows around 95,000 clones, roughly 88% of them seen only once. The time point denotes: blood 4 weeks post-SBRT, at nephrectomy. The treatment: 15 Gy SBRT to primary tumor, nephrectomy 4 weeks later. Nephrectomy followed 15 Gy stereotactic body radiation by 4 weeks. Blood was sampled at baseline, 2 weeks and 4 weeks after SBRT. The sample consisted of blood, taken from a patient whose treatment included radiotherapy and nephrectomy. This clonotype was obtained from a man aged 55 to 70 with renal cell carcinoma. The chain joins TRBV19 to TRBJ1-1, with D perhaps TRBD1 (5 bases). The CDR3 DNA reads TGTGCCAGTAGTATGACGGTGGGGGATCCTGAAGCTTTCTTT. Protein product: CASSMTVGDPEAFF.